One and the same sample provided the 3 T cell receptor beta chains below, sequenced in a study of cytomegalovirus exposure and HLA in healthy donors. The PCR contained 60 Vbeta and 13 Jbeta primers. Profiled with immunoSEQ multiplex PCR; TCRdb holds only in-frame clones, not every one. There are some 180,000 clones in the sample; 80% to 85% occur only once, and under 3% lies in the top ten. Sequencing was performed on PBMCs. Receptor source: a male donor in good health and CMV-seronegative.

The CDR3 here is CASSYLQGSGYGYTF. CDR3 DNA: TGTGCCAGCAGTTATCTCCAGGGATCTGGCTATGGCTACACCTTC. This chain connects TRBV6-6 to TRBJ1-2; the D gene is possibly TRBD1 (5 bases). The CDR3 contains 15 residues. Trimming pared 3 bases from V and 4 bases from J, leaving 15 bases between. Germline V gives CDR1 MNHNY, CDR2 SVGAGI (reference sequence).

V usage is TRBV19 and J usage is TRBJ2-2; D is undetermined. The ends were cut back, 9 bases at V and 4 bases at J, with 18 bases in the middle. This CDR3 spans 15 amino acids. CDR1 and CDR2 from the germline V gene are LNHDA and SQIVND (reference sequence). CDR3 loop: CASSLTSWSTGELFF. The CDR3 DNA reads TGTGCCAGCAGCCTCACATCTTGGAGCACCGGGGAGCTGTTTTTT. Combining the CDR3 with reference TRBV19 and TRBJ2-2 gives the whole variable domain DGGITQSPKYLFRKEGQNVTLSCEQNLNHDAMYWYRQDPGQGLRLIYYSQIVNDFQKGDIAEGYSVSREKKESFPLTVTSAQKNPTAFYLCASSLTSWSTGELFFGEGSRLTVL.

V gene TRBV5-5 combines with J gene TRBJ2-5; D is perhaps TRBD2 (5 bases). Germline CDR1 reads SGHKS; CDR2 reads YYEKEE (reference sequence). There are 16 residues in the CDR3. Trimming pared 3 bases from V and 5 bases from J, leaving 20 bases between. CDR3 protein: CASSSIPTGGTETQYF. CDR3 DNA: TGTGCCAGCAGCTCTATTCCGACCGGAGGCACGGAGACCCAGTACTTC. The whole variable domain, filled in from reference TRBV5-5 and TRBJ2-5, reads DAGVTQSPTHLIKTRGQQVTLRCSPISGHKSVSWYQQVLGQGPQFIFQYYEKEERGRGNFPDRFSARQFPNYSSELNVNALLLGDSALYLCASSSIPTGGTETQYFGPGTRLLVL.